Following are 21 T cell receptor beta chains from one sample sequenced in a study of T cell repertoires in cytomegalovirus infection. TCRdb ran MiXCR on the reads and lists one entry per CDR3 protein. The data show about 490,000 distinct CDR3 sequences, more than 20% seen once. Sequencing was performed on PBMCs. Receptors originate from a human donor in good health (CMV status not recorded). Some clones in this sample may be carry-over from other donors' samples.

The chain is built from TRBV6-5 and TRBJ2-7; D might be TRBD2 (7 bases). The CDR3 consists of 15 residues. Between the trimmed V and J ends, which lost 6 bases and 2 bases, there was a span of 17 bases. Per the germline V gene, CDR1 is MNHEY and CDR2 is SVGAGI. Here the CDR3 reads CASRGGASGPYEQYF. CDR3 nucleotides: TGTGCCAGCAGGGGGGGGGCTAGCGGACCCTACGAGCAGTACTTC.

This sequence joins TRBV9 and TRBJ1-1; D is possibly TRBD1 (6 bases). Germline values: CDR1 SGDLS, CDR2 YYNGEE. V lost 3 bases and J 3 bases, leaving 15 bases between the germline ends. CDR3 length: 15 residues. As DNA, the CDR3 is TGTGCCAGCAGCGGGTTGGGGGGCGCGGACACTGAAGCTTTCTTT. Its translation: CASSGLGGADTEAFF.

Concerning this clonotype itself: The junction shows a germline mismatch at one end, possibly a read error. The chain uses TRBV7-6 and TRBJ2-2, with D unresolved. Germline loops: CDR1 SGHVS, CDR2 FNYEAQ. The CDR3 has 15 residues. The CDR3 nucleotides are TGTGCCAGCAGCTTAGTGGCGCCGAACATCGGGGAGCTGTTTTTT. Protein sequence: CASSLVAPNIGELFF.

In its sample, this clonotype was seen once. The chain carries TRBV5-6 and TRBJ1-6; 7 bases fit TRBD1. With 3 bases clipped from V and 11 bases from J, the junction kept 11 bases outside the gene matches. The CDR3 runs 15 residues. The V gene's germline CDR1 is SGHDT and CDR2 YYEEEE. In DNA, the CDR3 is TGTGCCAGCAGCTGGAGAGGGGGCCGAAATACACCCCTCCACTTT. Protein sequence: CASSWRGGRNTPLHF. Drawing the rest from reference TRBV5-6 and TRBJ1-6, the complete variable domain is DAGVTQSPTHLIKTRGQQVTLRCSPKSGHDTVSWYQQALGQGPQFIFQYYEEEERQRGNFPDRFSGHQFPNYSSELNVNALLLGDSALYLCASSWRGGRNTPLHFGNGTRLTVT.

The chain recombines TRBV20-1 with TRBJ2-7, with 8 bases identical to TRBD1. Germline-derived CDR1 and CDR2 are DFQATT and SNEGSKA (reference sequence). CDR3 length: 14 residues. With 3 bases clipped from V and 5 bases from J, the junction kept 9 bases outside the gene matches. The DNA for the CDR3 is TGCAGTGCTAGTGGGACAGGCTGGGGTAACGAGCAGTACGTC. This encodes CSASGTGWGNEQYV.

The chain carries TRBV6-2 or TRBV6-3 and TRBJ2-1, with TRBD2 identical over 7 bases. CDR1 and CDR2 from the germline V gene are MNHEY and SVGEGT. V lost 4 bases, J lost 9 bases, and 12 bases stayed unmatched. The CDR3 sequence is 15 residues long. The CDR3 DNA reads as TGTGCCAGCAGTTTTTTCGGGGGGACGAAGGGTGAGCAGTTCTTC. Translating it yields CASSFFGGTKGEQFF.

About this clonotype itself: This may stem from a read error, because a much larger clone lies one nucleotide away. V usage is TRBV6-1 and J usage is TRBJ2-7; no clear D. This CDR3 has 16 amino acids. The germline gives CDR1 MNHNS, CDR2 SASEGT. CDR3 amino acids: CASREVVRKNPYEQYV. The CDR3 nucleotides are TGTGCCAGCAGAGAAGTGGTCCGAAAGAATCCCTACGAGCAGTACGTC.

V is TRBV7-9 and J is TRBJ2-1; 10 bases align to TRBD2. Germline V lookup: CDR1 SEHNR, CDR2 FQNEAQ (reference sequence). This CDR3 contains 15 residues. V was pared by 6 bases and J by 6 bases, with 8 bases of the junction left unmatched. In nucleotides, the CDR3 is TGTGCCAGCAGAGGAGCTAGCGGGAGTCGCAATGAGCAGTTCTTC. Translating gives CASRGASGSRNEQFF.

CDR3 region: CASSITKYGYTF. The CDR3 region has the DNA TGTGCCAGTAGTATTACCAAGTACGGCTACACCTTC. The chain combines TRBV19 with TRBJ1-2; no clear D gene. The CDR3 covers 12 residues. Trimming removed 3 bases at V and 8 bases at J, with 10 bases between. Germline CDR1 and CDR2: LNHDA and SQIVND (reference sequence).

Concerning this clonotype: A junction boundary mismatches the germline segment, possibly from a read error. The V and J genes are TRBV20-1 and TRBJ1-6; 10 bases align to TRBD1. CDR1 is DFQATT and CDR2 is SNEGSKA in the germline V gene (reference sequence). This CDR3 has 14 amino acids. CDR3 coding DNA: TGCAGTGCGAGAGCGGGACAGGGGAATTCACCCCTCCACTTT. It is translated as CSARAGQGNSPLHF.

Ten or more counts support this clonotype. The J gene is TRBJ2-3, the V gene TRBV7-2; D uncertain. V was trimmed by 6 bases and J by 2 bases, leaving 9 bases between them. The CDR3 contains 13 residues. Germline V gene sequence: CDR1 SGHTA, CDR2 FQGNSA. CDR3 region: CASRGGYTDTQYF. The CDR3 nucleotides read TGTGCCAGCAGGGGCGGCTACACAGATACGCAGTATTTT.

This clonotype was counted between two and nine times. This chain links TRBV18 with TRBJ2-7; 10 positions agree with TRBD2. This CDR3 comprises 17 residues. After removal of 3 bases from V and 0 bases from J, the junction contained 8 bases not matched to a gene. Germline V gives CDR1 KGHSH, CDR2 LQKENI. CDR3 region: CASSPIAGGLGSYEQYV. The CDR3 DNA is TGTGCCAGCTCACCCATAGCGGGAGGCCTAGGCTCCTACGAGCAGTACGTC.

The chain joins TRBV20-1 to TRBJ2-7, with a possible D match to TRBD2 (6 bases). Germline values: CDR1 DFQATT, CDR2 SNEGSKA (reference sequence). V shed 0 bases and J shed 3 bases, with 21 bases lying between them. The CDR3 length is 17 residues. CDR3 region: CSARDRTTDWGLYEQYF. CDR3 DNA sequence: TGCAGTGCTAGAGACCGGACGACAGATTGGGGACTCTACGAGCAGTACTTC.

This clonotype was recorded at least ten times. The chain carries TRBV7-2 and TRBJ1-5; D not resolved. Deletions cut 0 bases from V and 7 bases from J, with 7 bases between. The CDR3 spans 13 residues. The V gene's germline CDR1 is SGHTA and CDR2 FQGNSA. The CDR3 DNA sequence: TGTGCCAGCAGCTTAGCGCTTTTACAGCCCCAGCATTTT. It is translated as CASSLALLQPQHF.

This clonotype was seen a single time. V is TRBV15 and J is TRBJ2-5, with D possibly being TRBD2 (6 bases). From germline, CDR1 is LNHNV and CDR2 YYDKDF (reference sequence). V was clipped by 0 bases and J by 5 bases, with 16 bases between them. CDR3 size: 16 residues. The CDR3 protein is CATSREALAYSETQYF. The CDR3 nucleotides read TGTGCCACCAGCAGAGAGGCCCTAGCGTATAGTGAGACCCAGTACTTC. The full variable domain, completed using reference TRBV15 and TRBJ2-5, is DAMVIQNPRYQVTQFGKPVTLSCSQTLNHNVMYWYQQKSSQAPKLLFHYYDKDFNNEADTPDNFQSRRPNTSFCFLDIRSPGLGDTAMYLCATSREALAYSETQYFGPGTRLLVL.

As to this clonotype: With a much larger clone just one base away, this may be a read error. The chain recombines TRBV7-2 with TRBJ2-5; tentative D call: TRBD2 (5 bases). The CDR3 spans 13 residues. The germline CDR1 and CDR2 sequences are SGHTA and FQGNSA. The CDR3 sequence is CASSLVARETQNF. CDR3 DNA sequence: TGTGCCAGCAGCTTAGTAGCAAGGGAGACCCAGAACTTC.

This clonotype has only one observation. The chain combines TRBV24-1 with TRBJ2-1, with 9 bases identical to TRBD1. The germline V gene encodes CDR1 KGHDR and CDR2 SFDVKD. V trimming: 5 bases; J trimming: 2 bases; junction bases outside the gene matches: 3. This CDR3 is 15 amino acids long. For the CDR3, the DNA is TGTGCCACCAGTGGAAGGACAGGGGCCTACAATGAGCAGTTCTTC. As protein: CATSGRTGAYNEQFF.

The chain carries TRBV7-9 and TRBJ2-7; no clear D. Germline-derived CDR1 and CDR2 are SEHNR and FQNEAQ (reference sequence). V gave up 2 bases and J gave up 7 bases, with 6 bases separating them. The CDR3 contains 11 residues. CDR3 sequence reads: CASSLRGEQYV. CDR3 bases: TGTGCCAGCAGCTTACGAGGTGAGCAGTACGTC.

The V and J genes are TRBV20-1 and TRBJ1-2; D not certain. Germline CDR1 DFQATT, CDR2 SNEGSKA (reference sequence). The CDR3 has 13 amino acids. V shed 3 bases and J shed 5 bases, with 13 bases lying between them. CDR3 in amino acids: CSASPEAGYGYTF. As DNA, the CDR3 is TGCAGTGCTAGCCCTGAGGCGGGTTATGGCTACACCTTC.

Comments on this clonotype: This could be a read error, since a much larger clone is one nucleotide away. The chain joins TRBV5-6 to TRBJ1-5; D call uncertain. Germline V gene lookup returns CDR1 SGHDT and CDR2 YYEEEE. V was shortened by 3 bases and J by 0 bases, with 16 bases between the two germline ends. This CDR3 is 17 amino acids long. The CDR3 spells CASSSGGFINSNQPQHF. CDR3 in DNA: TGTGCCAGCAGCTCGGGCGGTTTTATTAATAGCAATCAGCCCCAGCATTTT.

This rearrangement joins TRBV6-6 to TRBJ2-7; D perhaps matches TRBD2 (6 bases). This CDR3 spans 13 amino acids. Germline CDR1 reads MNHNY; CDR2 reads SVGAGI (reference sequence). Trimming pared 5 bases from V and 2 bases from J, leaving 10 bases between. In nucleotides, the CDR3 is TGTGCCAGCAGTGTGTGGGGGGCCTACGAGCAGTACGTC. Translated: CASSVWGAYEQYV.